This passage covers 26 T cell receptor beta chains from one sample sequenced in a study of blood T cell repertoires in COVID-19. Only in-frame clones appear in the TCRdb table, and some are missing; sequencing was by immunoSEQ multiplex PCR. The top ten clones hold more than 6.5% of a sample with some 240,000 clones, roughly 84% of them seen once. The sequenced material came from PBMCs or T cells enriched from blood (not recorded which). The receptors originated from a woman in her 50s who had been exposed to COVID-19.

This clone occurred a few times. CDR3 DNA: TGCGCCAGCAGCATAACAGGGAGGGACACTGAAGCTTTCTTT. Its translation: CASSITGRDTEAFF. This sequence joins TRBV5-1 and TRBJ1-1; TRBD1 might be the D (6 bases). V shed 4 bases and J shed 3 bases, with 13 bases lying between them. The CDR3 extends over 14 amino acids. Germline-derived CDR1 and CDR2 are SGHRS and YFSETQ.

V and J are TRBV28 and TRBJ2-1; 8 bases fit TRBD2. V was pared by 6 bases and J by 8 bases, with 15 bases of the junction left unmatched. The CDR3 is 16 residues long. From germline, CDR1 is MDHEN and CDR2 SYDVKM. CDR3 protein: CASSPDLRRGAHEQFF. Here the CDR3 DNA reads TGTGCCAGCAGCCCTGACCTAAGGCGGGGGGCCCATGAGCAGTTCTTC.

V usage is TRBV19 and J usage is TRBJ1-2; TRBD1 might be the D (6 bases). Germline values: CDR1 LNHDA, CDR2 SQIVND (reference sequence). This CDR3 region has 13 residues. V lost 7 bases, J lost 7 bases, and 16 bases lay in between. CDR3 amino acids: CASTQDRTVGYTF. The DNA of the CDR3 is TGTGCCAGTACCCAAGATCGGACAGTTGGCTACACCTTC.

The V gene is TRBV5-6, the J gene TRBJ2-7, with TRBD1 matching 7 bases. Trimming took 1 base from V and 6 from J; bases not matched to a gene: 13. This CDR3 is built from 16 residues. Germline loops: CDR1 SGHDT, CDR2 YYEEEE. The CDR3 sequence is CASSLRTGIALAEQYF. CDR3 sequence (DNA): TGTGCCAGCAGCTTGAGGACAGGAATAGCCCTCGCCGAGCAGTACTTC.

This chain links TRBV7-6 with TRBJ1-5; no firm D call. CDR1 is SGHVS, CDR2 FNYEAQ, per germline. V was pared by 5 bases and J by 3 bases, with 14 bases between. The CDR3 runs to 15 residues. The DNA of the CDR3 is TGTGCCAGCAGCCCCGGTAGAGGATTCAATCAGCCCCAGCATTTT. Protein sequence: CASSPGRGFNQPQHF.

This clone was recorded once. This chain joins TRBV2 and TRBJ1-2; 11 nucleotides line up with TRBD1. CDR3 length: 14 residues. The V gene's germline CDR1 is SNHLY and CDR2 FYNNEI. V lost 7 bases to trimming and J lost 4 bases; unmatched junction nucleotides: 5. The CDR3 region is CASIKGTGGYGYTF. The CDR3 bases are TGTGCCAGCATTAAAGGGACAGGGGGCTATGGCTACACCTTC.

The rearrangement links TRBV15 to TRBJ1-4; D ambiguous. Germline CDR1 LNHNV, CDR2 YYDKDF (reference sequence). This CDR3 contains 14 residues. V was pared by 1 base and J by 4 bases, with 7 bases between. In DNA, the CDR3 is TGTGCCACCAGCAGAGCTAGCTTTAATGAAAAACTGTTTTTT. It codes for CATSRASFNEKLFF.

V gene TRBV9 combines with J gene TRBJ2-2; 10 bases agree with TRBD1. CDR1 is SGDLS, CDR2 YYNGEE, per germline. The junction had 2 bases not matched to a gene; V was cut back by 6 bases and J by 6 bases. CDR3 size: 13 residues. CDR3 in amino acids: CASTTGGSGELFF. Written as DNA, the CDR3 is TGTGCCAGCACGACAGGGGGCTCCGGGGAGCTGTTTTTT.

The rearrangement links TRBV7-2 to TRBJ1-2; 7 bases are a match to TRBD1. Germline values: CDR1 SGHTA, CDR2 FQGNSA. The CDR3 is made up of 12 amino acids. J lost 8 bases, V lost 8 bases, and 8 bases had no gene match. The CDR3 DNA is TGTGCCAGCGAAGACAGGGTAAAAGGCTACACCTTC. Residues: CASEDRVKGYTF. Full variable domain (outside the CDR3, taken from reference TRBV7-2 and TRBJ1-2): GAGVSQSPSNKVTEKGKDVELRCDPISGHTALYWYRQSLGQGLEFLIYFQGNSAPDKSGLPSDRFSAERTGGSVSTLTIQRTQQEDSAVYLCASEDRVKGYTFGSGTRLTVV.

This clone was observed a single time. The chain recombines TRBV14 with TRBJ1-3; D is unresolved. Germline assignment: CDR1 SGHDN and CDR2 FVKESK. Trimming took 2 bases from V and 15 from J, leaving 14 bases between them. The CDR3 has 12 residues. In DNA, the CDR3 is TGTGCCAGCAGCCAAACCAACTCTAGGAGATATTTT. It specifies CASSQTNSRRYF.

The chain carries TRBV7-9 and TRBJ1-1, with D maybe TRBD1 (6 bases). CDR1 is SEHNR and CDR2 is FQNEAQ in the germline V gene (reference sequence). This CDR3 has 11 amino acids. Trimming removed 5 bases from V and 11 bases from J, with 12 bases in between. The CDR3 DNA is TGTGCCAGCAGCACAGGGACACTGGCTTTCTTT. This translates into CASSTGTLAFF.

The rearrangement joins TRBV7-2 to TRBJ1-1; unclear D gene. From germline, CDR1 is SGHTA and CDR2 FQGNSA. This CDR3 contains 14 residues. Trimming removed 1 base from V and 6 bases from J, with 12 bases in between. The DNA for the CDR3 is TGTGCCAGCAGCTTAGATGAGGAGGGCGCTGAAGCTTTCTTT. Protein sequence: CASSLDEEGAEAFF.

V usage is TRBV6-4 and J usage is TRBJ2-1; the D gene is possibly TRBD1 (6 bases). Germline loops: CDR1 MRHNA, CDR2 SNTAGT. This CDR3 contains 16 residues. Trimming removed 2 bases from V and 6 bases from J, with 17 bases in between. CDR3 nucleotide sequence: TGTGCCAGCAGTGACCGTGGGGGCCCGGATTTCAATGAGCAGTTCTTC. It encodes CASSDRGGPDFNEQFF.

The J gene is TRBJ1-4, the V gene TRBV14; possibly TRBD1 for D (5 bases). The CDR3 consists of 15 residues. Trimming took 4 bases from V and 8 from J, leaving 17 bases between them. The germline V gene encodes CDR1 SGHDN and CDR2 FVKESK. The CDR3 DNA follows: TGTGCCAGCAGCCCGGGGGAGGGGCACGGGGAAAAACTGTTTTTT. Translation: CASSPGEGHGEKLFF.

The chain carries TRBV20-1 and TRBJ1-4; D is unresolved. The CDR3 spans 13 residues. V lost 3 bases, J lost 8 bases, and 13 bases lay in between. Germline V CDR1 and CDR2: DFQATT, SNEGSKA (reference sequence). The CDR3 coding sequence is TGCAGTGCTAGTGGAATACCCGAGGAAAAACTGTTTTTT. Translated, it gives CSASGIPEEKLFF.

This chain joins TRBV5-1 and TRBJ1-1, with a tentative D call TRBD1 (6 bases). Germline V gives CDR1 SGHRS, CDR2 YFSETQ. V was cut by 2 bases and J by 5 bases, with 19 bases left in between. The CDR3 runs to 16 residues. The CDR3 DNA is TGCGCCAGCAGCTTAGAAGGGGGAGGGGCACGGACTGAAGCTTTCTTT. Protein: CASSLEGGGARTEAFF.

This CDR3 reads CASSMRGNQPQHF. CDR3 bases: TGTGCCAGCAGTATGAGAGGCAATCAGCCCCAGCATTTT. The chain links TRBV27 to TRBJ1-5; D is unresolved. Trimming removed 5 bases at V and 2 bases at J, with 7 bases between. The CDR3 is made up of 13 amino acids. Germline V gene data show CDR1 as MNHEY and CDR2 as SMNVEV (reference sequence).

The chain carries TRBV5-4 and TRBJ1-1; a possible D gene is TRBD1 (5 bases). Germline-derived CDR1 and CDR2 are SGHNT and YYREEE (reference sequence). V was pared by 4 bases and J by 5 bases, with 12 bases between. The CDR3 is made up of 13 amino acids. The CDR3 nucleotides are TGTGCCAGCAGCCCAGACAGTAGTACTGAAGCTTTCTTT. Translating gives CASSPDSSTEAFF.

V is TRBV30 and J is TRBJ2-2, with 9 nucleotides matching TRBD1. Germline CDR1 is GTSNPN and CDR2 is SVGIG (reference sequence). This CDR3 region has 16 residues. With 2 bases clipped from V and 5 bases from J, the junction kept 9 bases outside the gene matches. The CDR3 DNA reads TGTGCCTGGAGTCCCCCGGGGACAGGGCGAACCGGGGAGCTGTTTTTT. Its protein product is CAWSPPGTGRTGELFF.

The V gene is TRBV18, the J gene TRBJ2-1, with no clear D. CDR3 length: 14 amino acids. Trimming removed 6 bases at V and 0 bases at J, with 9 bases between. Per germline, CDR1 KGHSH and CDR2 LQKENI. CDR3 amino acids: CASSDSYSYNEQFF. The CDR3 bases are TGTGCCAGCTCCGACTCGTACTCCTACAATGAGCAGTTCTTC.

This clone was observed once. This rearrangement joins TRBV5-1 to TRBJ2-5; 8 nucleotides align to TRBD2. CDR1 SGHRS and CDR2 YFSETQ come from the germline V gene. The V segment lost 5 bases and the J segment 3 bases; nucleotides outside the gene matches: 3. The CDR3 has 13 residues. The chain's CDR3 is CASSRGGEETQYF. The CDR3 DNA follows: TGCGCCAGCAGTCGGGGGGGCGAAGAGACCCAGTACTTC.

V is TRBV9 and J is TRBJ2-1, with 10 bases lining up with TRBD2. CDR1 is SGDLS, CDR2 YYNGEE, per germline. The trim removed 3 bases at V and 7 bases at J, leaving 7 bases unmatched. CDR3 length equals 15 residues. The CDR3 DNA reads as TGTGCCAGCAGCGCTTTAGCGGGGGGACTTAATGAGCAGTTCTTC. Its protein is CASSALAGGLNEQFF.

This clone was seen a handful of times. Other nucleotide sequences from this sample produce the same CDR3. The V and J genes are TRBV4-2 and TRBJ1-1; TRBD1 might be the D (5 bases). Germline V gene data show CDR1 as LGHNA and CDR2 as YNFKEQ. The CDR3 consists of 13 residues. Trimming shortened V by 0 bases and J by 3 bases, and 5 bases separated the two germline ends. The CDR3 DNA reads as TGTGCCAGCAGCCAAGACAGGGACACTGAAGCTTTCTTT. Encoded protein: CASSQDRDTEAFF.

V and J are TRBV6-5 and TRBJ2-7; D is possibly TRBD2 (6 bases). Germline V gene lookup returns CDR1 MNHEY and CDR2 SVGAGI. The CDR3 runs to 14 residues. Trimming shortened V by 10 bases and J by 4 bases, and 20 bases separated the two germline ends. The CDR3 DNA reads TGTGCCACTGCAATTTTCAGGAGGGAGTACGAGCAGTACTTC. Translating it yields CATAIFRREYEQYF.

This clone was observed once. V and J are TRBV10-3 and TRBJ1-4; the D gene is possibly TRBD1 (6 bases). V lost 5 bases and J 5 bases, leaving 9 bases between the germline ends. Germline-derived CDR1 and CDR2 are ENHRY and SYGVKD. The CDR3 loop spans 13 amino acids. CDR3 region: CAISTGHNEKLFF. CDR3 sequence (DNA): TGTGCCATCAGTACAGGGCACAATGAAAAACTGTTTTTT.

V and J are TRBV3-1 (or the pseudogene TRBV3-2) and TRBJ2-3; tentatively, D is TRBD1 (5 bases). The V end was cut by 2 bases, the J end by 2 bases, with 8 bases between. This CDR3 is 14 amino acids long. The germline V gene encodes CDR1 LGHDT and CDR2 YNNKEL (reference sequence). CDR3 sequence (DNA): TGTGCCAGCAGCCAAAGACAGATCACAGATACGCAGTATTTT. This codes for CASSQRQITDTQYF.